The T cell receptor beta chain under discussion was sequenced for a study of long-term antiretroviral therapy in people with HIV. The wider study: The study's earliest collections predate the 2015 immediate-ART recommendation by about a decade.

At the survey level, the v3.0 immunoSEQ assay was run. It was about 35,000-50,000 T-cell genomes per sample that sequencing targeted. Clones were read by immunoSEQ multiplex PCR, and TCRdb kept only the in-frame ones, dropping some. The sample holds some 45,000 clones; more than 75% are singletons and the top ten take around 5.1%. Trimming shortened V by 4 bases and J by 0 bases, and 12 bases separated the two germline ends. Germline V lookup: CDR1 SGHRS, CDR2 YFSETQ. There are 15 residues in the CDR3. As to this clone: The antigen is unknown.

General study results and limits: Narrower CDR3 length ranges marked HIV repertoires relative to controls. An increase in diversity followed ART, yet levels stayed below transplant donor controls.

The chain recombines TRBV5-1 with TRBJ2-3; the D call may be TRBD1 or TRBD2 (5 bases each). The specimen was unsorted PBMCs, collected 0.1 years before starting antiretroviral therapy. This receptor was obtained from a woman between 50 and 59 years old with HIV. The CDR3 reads CASSGDGTSTDTQYF. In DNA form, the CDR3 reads TGCGCCAGCAGCGGGGACGGAACTAGCACAGATACGCAGTATTTT.